The clone carrying this T cell receptor (beta chain) has just a few counts. Its antigen is currently unknown. This entry is derived from a study of CD8+ T cells in alopecia areata. The overall study: After 6 to 18 months of tofacitinib, follow-up continued 6 months off drug. Study-level results: It was lesional scalp, especially alopecia totalis/universalis, that showed higher clonality than normal scalp. Among the cells sequenced in scalp samples are also the resident alphabeta T cells of normal skin.

Extracted RNA was reverse transcribed into cDNA, the sequencing template. Sequenced by immunoSEQ multiplex PCR; TCRdb stores in-frame clones only, minus some. The repertoire holds about 180,000 clones, almost 65% seen once, with about 1.7% in the top ten. V lost 7 bases and J lost 0, with 9 bases in between. The CDR3 length is 13 residues. Germline V gene data show CDR1 as SNHLY and CDR2 as FYNNEI. The source of this sequence is a human donor with alopecia areata. The sequences come from CD4+ T cells sorted from blood, collected at week 0. V gene TRBV2 combines with J gene TRBJ1-1; a weak D match, TRBD1 (6 bases). CDR3 sequence (DNA): TGTGCCAGCACCACAGGGTTGAACACTGAAGCTTTCTTT. This codes for CASTTGLNTEAFF.